This entry features one T cell receptor (beta chain) sequence. Antigen specificity is unknown. The PCR used 60 Vbeta and 13 Jbeta primers. Profiling relied on immunoSEQ multiplex PCR, and the TCRdb table lists in-frame clones only, not all of them. Here the sample spans around 140,000 clones, around 9% being singletons. The sample belongs to a study of cytomegalovirus exposure and HLA in healthy donors. Whole-study results and caveats: Highly shared variants forming one cluster were likely a sequencing artifact. For most subjects, TCR beta sequences were reported to predict HLA-A and HLA-B alleles with accuracy.

J lost 4 bases, V lost 4 bases, and 6 bases had no gene match. Per germline, CDR1 SGHRS and CDR2 YFSETQ. The CDR3 has 15 amino acids. The chain joins TRBV5-1 to TRBJ2-2; TRBD2 agrees at 8 bases. The material sequenced was PBMCs. This sequence was found in a woman aged 40-49 years in good health and CMV-seropositive. In DNA form, the CDR3 reads TGCGCCAGCAGCCCCCCCAGCGGGGGCACCGGGGAGCTGTTTTTT. Amino acids: CASSPPSGGTGELFF.